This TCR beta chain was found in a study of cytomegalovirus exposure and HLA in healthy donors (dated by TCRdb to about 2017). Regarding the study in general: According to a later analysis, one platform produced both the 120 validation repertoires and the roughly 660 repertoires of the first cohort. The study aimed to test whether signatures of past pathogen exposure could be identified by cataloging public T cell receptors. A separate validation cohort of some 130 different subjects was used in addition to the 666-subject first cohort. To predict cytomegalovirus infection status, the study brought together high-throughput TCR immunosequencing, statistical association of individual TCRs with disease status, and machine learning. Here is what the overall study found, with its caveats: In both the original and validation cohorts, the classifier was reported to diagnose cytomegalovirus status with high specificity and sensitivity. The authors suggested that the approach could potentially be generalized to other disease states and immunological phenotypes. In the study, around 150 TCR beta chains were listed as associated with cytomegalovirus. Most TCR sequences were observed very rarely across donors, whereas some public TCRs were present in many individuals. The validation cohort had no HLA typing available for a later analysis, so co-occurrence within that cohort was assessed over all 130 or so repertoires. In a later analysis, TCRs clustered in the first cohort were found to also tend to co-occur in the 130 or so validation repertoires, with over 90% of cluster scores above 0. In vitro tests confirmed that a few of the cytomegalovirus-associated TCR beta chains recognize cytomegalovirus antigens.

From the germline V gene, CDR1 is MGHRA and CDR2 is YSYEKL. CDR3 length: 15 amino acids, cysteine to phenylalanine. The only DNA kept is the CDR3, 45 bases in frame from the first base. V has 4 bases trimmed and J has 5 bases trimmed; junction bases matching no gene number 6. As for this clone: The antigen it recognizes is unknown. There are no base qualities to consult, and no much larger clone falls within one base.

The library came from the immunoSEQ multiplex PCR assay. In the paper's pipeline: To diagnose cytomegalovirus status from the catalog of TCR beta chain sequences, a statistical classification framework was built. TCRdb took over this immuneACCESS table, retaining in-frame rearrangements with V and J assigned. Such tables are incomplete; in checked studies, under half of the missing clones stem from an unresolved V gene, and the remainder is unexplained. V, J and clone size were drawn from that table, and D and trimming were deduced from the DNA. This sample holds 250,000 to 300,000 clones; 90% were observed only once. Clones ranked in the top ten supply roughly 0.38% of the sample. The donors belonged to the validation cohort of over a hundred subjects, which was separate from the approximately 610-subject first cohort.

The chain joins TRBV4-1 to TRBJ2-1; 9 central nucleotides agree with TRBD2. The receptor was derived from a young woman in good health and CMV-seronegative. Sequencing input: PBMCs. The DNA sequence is TGCGCCAGCAGCCCATCTAGCGGGGCCAACAATGAGCAGTTCTTC. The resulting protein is CASSPSSGANNEQFF.